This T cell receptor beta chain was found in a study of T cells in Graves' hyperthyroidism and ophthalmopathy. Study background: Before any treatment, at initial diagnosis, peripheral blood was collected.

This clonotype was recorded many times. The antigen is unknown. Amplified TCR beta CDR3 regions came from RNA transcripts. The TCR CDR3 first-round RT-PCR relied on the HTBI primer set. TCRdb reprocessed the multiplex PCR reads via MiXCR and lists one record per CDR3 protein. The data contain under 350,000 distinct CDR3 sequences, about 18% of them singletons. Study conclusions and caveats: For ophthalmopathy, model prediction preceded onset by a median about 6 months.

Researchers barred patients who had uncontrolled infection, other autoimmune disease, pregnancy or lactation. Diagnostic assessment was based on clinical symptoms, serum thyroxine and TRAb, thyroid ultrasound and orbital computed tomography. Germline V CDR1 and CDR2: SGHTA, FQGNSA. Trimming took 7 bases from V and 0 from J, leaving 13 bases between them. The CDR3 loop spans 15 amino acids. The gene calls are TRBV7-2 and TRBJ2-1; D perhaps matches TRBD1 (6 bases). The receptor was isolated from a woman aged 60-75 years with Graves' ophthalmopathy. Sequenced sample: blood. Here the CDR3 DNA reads TGTGCCAGCAATGGACAGTTTAGCTCCTACAATGAGCAGTTCTTC. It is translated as CASNGQFSSYNEQFF.